This TCR beta chain is drawn from a study of a mutant IDH1 vaccine in newly diagnosed glioma. Study information: The study started vaccination 4-6 weeks after radiotherapy alone, or with temozolomide cycles.

The CDR3 is 15 residues long. Trimming pared 6 bases from V and 7 bases from J, leaving 22 bases between. Germline loops: CDR1 MNHEY, CDR2 SMNVEV (reference sequence). This clone appeared a single time. Its target is unknown. Regarding time point: week 23, last vaccination. Doses of 300 ug of mutant IDH1 20-mer peptide were given with topical imiquimod. Using immunoSEQ multiplex PCR, the repertoire was profiled, and TCRdb retains in-frame clones only, with some absent. The sample contains 20,000 to 25,000 clones, roughly 86% of which appear only once. General study results and limits: Shifts in the top peripheral T cell clonotypes seemed unrelated to pseudoprogression.

The TCR was taken from a man younger than 40 with glioma. The chain carries TRBV27 and TRBJ2-7; a weak D match, TRBD2 (6 bases). The material was PBMCs, obtained from a glioma patient whose treatment included an IDH1 peptide vaccine. CDR3 DNA: TGTGCCAGCAGGAGTAGCGGAGGGGTAGTTAGGGAGCAGTACTTC. Residues: CASRSSGGVVREQYF.